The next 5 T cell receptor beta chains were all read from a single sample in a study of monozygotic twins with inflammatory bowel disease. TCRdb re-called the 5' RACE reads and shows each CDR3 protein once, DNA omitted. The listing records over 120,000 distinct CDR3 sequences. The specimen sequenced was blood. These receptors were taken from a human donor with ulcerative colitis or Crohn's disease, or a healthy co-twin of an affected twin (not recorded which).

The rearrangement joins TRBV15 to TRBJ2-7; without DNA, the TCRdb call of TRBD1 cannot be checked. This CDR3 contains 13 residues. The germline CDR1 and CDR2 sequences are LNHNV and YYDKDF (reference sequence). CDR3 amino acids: CATSRGQGGEQYF.

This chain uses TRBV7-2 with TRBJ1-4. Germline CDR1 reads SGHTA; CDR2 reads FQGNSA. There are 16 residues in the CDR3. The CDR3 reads CASSLRSTATNEKLFF. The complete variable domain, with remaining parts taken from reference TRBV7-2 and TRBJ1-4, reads GAGVSQSPSNKVTEKGKDVELRCDPISGHTALYWYRQSLGQGLEFLIYFQGNSAPDKSGLPSDRFSAERTGGSVSTLTIQRTQQEDSAVYLCASSLRSTATNEKLFFGSGTQLSVL.

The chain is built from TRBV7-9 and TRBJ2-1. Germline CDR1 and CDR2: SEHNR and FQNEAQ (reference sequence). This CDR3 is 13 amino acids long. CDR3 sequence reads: CASSLPLQLEQFF.

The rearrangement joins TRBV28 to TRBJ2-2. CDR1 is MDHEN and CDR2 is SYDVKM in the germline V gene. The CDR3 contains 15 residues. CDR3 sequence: CASSDATGIGGELFF.

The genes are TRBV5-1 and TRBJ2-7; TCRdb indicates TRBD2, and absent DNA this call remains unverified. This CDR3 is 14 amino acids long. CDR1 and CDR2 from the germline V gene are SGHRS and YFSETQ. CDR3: CASSSTSGIDEQYF. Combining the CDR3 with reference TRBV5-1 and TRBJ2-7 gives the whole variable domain KAGVTQTPRYLIKTRGQQVTLSCSPISGHRSVSWYQQTPGQGLQFLFEYFSETQRNKGNFPGRFSGRQFSNSRSEMNVSTLELGDSALYLCASSSTSGIDEQYFGPGTRLTVT.